This T cell receptor beta chain emerged from a study of identical twins. This clonotype was observed at least ten times. With 3 bases removed from V and 5 bases from J, the gap between germline ends came to 8 bases. This CDR3 is 12 amino acids long. TCRdb reanalysed the 5' RACE reads using MiXCR and keeps one entry per CDR3 protein. In the table there are about 900,000 distinct CDR3 sequences, about 12% of which are singletons. This sample also belongs to another study, concerning yellow fever vaccine responses in identical twins.

The clonotype was recovered from a woman aged 18-29 years in good health. Specimen: PBMCs. The V gene is TRBV12-3 or TRBV12-4, the J gene TRBJ2-7, with unresolved D. The CDR3 bases are TGTGCCAGCAGTTTCTTGGAGCACGAGCAGTACTTC. Amino acids: CASSFLEHEQYF.